This T cell receptor (beta chain) appears in the sequencing data of a study of blood T cell repertoires in COVID-19. The ends were cut back, 6 bases at V and 0 bases at J, with 8 bases in the middle. Germline V gives CDR1 SQVTM, CDR2 ANQGSEA. CDR3 length: 13 residues. Data came from immunoSEQ multiplex PCR; TCRdb stores just in-frame clones and leaves some out. The table has just under 60,000 clones, around 82% seen once. This receptor was identified in an elderly man with COVID-19, enrolled during active disease. This rearrangement joins TRBV29-1 to TRBJ2-2, with D perhaps matching TRBD2 (5 bases). Material for sequencing was peripheral blood. The CDR3 region is CSVTGANTGELFF. The CDR3 nucleotides are TGCAGCGTGACCGGGGCGAACACCGGGGAGCTGTTTTTT.